This T cell receptor beta chain was documented in a study of cytomegalovirus exposure and HLA in healthy donors. CDR1 SGHTS and CDR2 YDEGEE come from the germline V gene. The CDR3 contains 15 residues. V lost 5 bases to trimming and J lost 4 bases; unmatched junction nucleotides: 12. With regard to this clone: Its antigen is still unknown.

Study-wide findings and caveats: Cytomegalovirus status, reportedly, was diagnosed with high specificity and sensitivity by the classifier.

The assay was immunoSEQ multiplex PCR, and TCRdb's table has in-frame clones only and misses some. Found here are some 67,000 clones, approximately 94% of them singletons; the top ten hold 1%. The specimen was PBMCs. The sequence was collected from a woman aged 18-29 years in good health and CMV-seronegative. The chain is built from TRBV5-8 and TRBJ2-7; 7 bases are shared with TRBD2. The CDR3, as DNA: TGTGCCAGCAGTCCGATCGACGGCGGGGGTTACGAGCAGTACTTC. As protein: CASSPIDGGGYEQYF.